The 12 T cell receptor beta chains reported below all come from one sample, sequenced in a study of T cell responses to AZD1222 COVID-19 vaccine. The table came from immunoSEQ multiplex PCR; TCRdb's copy has only in-frame clones and leaves some out. The table has approximately 89,000 clones, around nine tenths seen once. The specimen comprised peripheral blood, sampled on day 0 of MenACWY control vaccination. The receptors stem from an adult in good health.

The rearrangement joins TRBV27 to TRBJ1-6; 7 bases line up with TRBD1. The J segment lost 5 bases and the V segment lost 5 bases, leaving 6 bases of the junction unmatched. Germline V gene data show CDR1 as MNHEY and CDR2 as SMNVEV (reference sequence). The CDR3 is 15 residues long. CDR3 region: CASSPRQGDNSPLHF. Here the CDR3 DNA reads TGTGCCAGCAGTCCCCGACAGGGAGATAATTCACCCCTCCACTTT.

The rearrangement uses TRBV19 and TRBJ2-7; 7 positions agree with TRBD1. Germline CDR1 reads LNHDA; CDR2 reads SQIVND (reference sequence). The CDR3 spans 16 residues. Trimming took 5 bases from V and 3 from J; bases not matched to a gene: 13. The CDR3 reads CASSSLTQGRDYEQYF. In nucleotides, the CDR3 is TGTGCCAGTAGTTCTCTGACACAGGGGAGAGACTACGAGCAGTACTTC.

The chain carries TRBV28 and TRBJ2-1, with D possibly being TRBD2 (6 bases). Between the trimmed V and J ends, which lost 6 bases and 4 bases, there was a span of 13 bases. Germline V gene lookup returns CDR1 MDHEN and CDR2 SYDVKM. The CDR3 is 14 amino acids. The CDR3 sequence: CASRTLAEYNEQFF. The CDR3, as DNA: TGTGCCAGCAGGACCTTAGCGGAATACAATGAGCAGTTCTTC.

This rearrangement joins TRBV6-1 to TRBJ1-2; D gene uncertain. The CDR3 spans 14 residues. Per the germline V gene, CDR1 is MNHNS and CDR2 is SASEGT. Deletions cut 1 base from V and 8 bases from J, with 14 bases between. The CDR3 region has the DNA TGTGCCAGCAGTGAAGTAGCTGGGCTTGGGGGCTACACCTTC. Amino acids: CASSEVAGLGGYTF.

The rearrangement uses TRBV7-9 and TRBJ2-1; D is ambiguous. With 5 bases removed from V and 4 bases from J, the gap between germline ends came to 18 bases. CDR1 is SEHNR and CDR2 is FQNEAQ in the germline V gene (reference sequence). CDR3 size: 16 residues. CDR3: CASSHRGQLPYNEQFF. The CDR3 DNA is TGTGCCAGCAGCCACCGCGGCCAGTTGCCATACAATGAGCAGTTCTTC.

The J gene is TRBJ2-4, the V gene TRBV7-6; D ambiguous. Germline CDR1 and CDR2: SGHVS and FNYEAQ. V was trimmed by 1 base and J by 8 bases, leaving 3 bases between them. This CDR3 is 11 amino acids long. In DNA form, the CDR3 reads TGTGCCAGCAGCTTAGAGGACATTCAGTACTTC. The encoded protein is CASSLEDIQYF.

The rearrangement uses TRBV7-9 and TRBJ2-7; 9 nucleotides line up with TRBD1. Germline loops: CDR1 SEHNR, CDR2 FQNEAQ (reference sequence). The junction had 8 bases not matched to a gene; V was cut back by 3 bases and J by 5 bases. This CDR3 has 15 residues. In nucleotides, the CDR3 is TGTGCCAGCAGCTTCGGACAGGGGAGTTTCGACGAGCAGTACTTC. Amino acid sequence: CASSFGQGSFDEQYF.

Only a few counts were recorded for this clone. Germline and junction disagree at one end, which may indicate a read error. This chain uses TRBV7-2 with TRBJ2-5, with 7 nucleotides matching TRBD2. This CDR3 contains 11 residues. Germline V gene sequence: CDR1 SGHTA, CDR2 FQGNSA. The CDR3 protein is CASSLGLGRDF. Here the CDR3 DNA reads TGTGCCAGCAGCCTAGGACTAGGAAGGGACTTC.

The chain is built from TRBV12-3 or TRBV12-4 and TRBJ2-1; 10 nucleotides agree with TRBD2. Trimming removed 10 bases from V and 7 bases from J; junction bases left unmatched: 7. The CDR3 is 13 residues long. The CDR3 coding sequence is TGTGCCACCAGGGCTAGCGGGAGTAATGAGCAGTTCTTC. Its protein is CATRASGSNEQFF.

A single count supports this clone. This rearrangement joins TRBV9 to TRBJ2-2; 7 nucleotides agree with TRBD1. In germline, CDR1 is SGDLS, CDR2 YYNGEE. This CDR3 has 14 amino acids. V shed 4 bases, J shed 6 bases, and the junction held 6 bases outside the gene matches. The CDR3 sequence is CASSIQGDPGELFF. In DNA, the CDR3 is TGTGCCAGCAGCATCCAGGGGGACCCCGGGGAGCTGTTTTTT.

CDR3 protein: CASSLSYYEQYF. The CDR3 DNA sequence: TGTGCCAGCAGTTTATCCTACTACGAGCAGTACTTC. The V and J genes are TRBV6-2 or TRBV6-3 and TRBJ2-7; D remains unclear. Trimming stripped 4 bases from V and 3 bases from J, with 7 bases between. The length of the CDR3 is 12 residues. Germline assignment: CDR1 MNHEY and CDR2 SVGEGT.

The chain carries TRBV28 and TRBJ1-1, with D unclear. The CDR3 totals 11 residues. CDR1 is MDHEN, CDR2 SYDVKM, per germline. Trimming took 8 bases from V and 1 from J, leaving 5 bases between them. The CDR3: CASYTNTEAFF. CDR3 in DNA: TGTGCCAGCTATACGAACACTGAAGCTTTCTTT. The entire variable domain, with the rest obtained from reference TRBV28 and TRBJ1-1, is as follows: DVKVTQSSRYLVKRTGEKVFLECVQDMDHENMFWYRQDPGLGLRLIYFSYDVKMKEKGDIPEGYSVSREKKERFSLILESASTNQTSMYLCASYTNTEAFFGQGTRLTVV.